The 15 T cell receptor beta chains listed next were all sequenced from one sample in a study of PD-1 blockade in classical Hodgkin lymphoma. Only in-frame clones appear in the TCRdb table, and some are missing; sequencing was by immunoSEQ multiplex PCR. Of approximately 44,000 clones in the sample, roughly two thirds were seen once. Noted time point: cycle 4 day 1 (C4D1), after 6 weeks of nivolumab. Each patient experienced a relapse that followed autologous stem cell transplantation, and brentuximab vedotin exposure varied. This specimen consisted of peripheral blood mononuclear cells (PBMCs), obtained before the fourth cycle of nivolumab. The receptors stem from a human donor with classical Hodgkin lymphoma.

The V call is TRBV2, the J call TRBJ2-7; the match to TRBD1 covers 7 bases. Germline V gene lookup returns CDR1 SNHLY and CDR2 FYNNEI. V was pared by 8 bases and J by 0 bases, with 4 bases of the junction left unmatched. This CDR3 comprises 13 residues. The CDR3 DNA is TGTGCCAGCGCGACAGGGCGCTCCTACGAGCAGTACTTC. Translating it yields CASATGRSYEQYF.

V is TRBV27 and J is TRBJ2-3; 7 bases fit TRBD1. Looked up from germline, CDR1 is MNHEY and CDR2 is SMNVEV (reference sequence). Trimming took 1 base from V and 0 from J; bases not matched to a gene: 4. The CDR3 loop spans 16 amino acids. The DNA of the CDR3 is TGTGCCAGCAGTTTATGGACAGGCTCTAGCACAGATACGCAGTATTTT. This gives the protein CASSLWTGSSTDTQYF.

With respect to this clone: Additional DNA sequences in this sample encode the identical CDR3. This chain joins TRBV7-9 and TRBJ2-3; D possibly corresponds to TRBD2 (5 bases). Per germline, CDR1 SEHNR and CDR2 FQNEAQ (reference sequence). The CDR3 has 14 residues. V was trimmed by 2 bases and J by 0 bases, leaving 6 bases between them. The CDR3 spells CASSLTRSTDTQYF. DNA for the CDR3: TGTGCCAGCAGCTTAACTAGGAGCACAGATACGCAGTATTTT. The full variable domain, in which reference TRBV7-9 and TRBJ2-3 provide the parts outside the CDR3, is DTGVSQNPRHKITKRGQNVTFRCDPISEHNRLYWYRQTLGQGPEFLTYFQNEAQLEKSRLLSDRFSAERPKGSFSTLEIQRTEQGDSAMYLCASSLTRSTDTQYFGPGTRLTVL.

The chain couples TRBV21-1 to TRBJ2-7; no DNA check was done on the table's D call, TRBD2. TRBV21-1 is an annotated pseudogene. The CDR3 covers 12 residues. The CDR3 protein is CARANKEYEQYF. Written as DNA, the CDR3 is TGTGCCAGGGCCAATAAGGAGTACGAGCAGTACTTC.

Here the CDR3 DNA reads TGTGCCAGCATCGGTTGGGGAAGGGGTGAAGAGACCCAGTACTTC. It is translated as CASIGWGRGEETQYF. The chain couples TRBV5-6 to TRBJ2-5, with TRBD1 as a possible D gene (5 bases). This CDR3 spans 15 amino acids. V was pared by 6 bases and J by 3 bases, with 18 bases between. CDR1 is SGHDT and CDR2 is YYEEEE in the germline V gene.

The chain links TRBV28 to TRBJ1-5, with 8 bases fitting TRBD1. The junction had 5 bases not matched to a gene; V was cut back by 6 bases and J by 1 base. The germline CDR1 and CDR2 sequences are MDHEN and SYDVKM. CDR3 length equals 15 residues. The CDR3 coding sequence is TGTGCCAGCAGCATTCAGGGGGCAAGCAATCAGCCCCAGCATTTT. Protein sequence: CASSIQGASNQPQHF.

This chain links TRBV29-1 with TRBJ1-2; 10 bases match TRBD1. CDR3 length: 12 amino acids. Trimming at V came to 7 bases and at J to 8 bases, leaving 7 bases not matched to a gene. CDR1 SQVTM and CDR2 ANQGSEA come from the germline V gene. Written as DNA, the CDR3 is TGCAGCGCCGCGACAGGGGGCGACGGCTACACCTTC. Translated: CSAATGGDGYTF.

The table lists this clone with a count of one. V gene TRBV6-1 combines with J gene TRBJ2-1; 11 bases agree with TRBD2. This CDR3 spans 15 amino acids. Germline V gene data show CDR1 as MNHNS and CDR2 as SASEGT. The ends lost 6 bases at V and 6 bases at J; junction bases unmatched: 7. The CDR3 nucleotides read TGTGCCAGCAGGAGCTCCCTAGCGGGAGGCAATGAGCAGTTCTTC. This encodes CASRSSLAGGNEQFF.

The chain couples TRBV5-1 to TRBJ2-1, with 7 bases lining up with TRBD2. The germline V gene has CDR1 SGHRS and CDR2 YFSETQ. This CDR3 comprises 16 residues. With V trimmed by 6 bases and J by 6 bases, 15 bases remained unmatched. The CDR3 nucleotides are TGCGCCAGCACTCCTCTAGGGACGGGCGGGGGCAATGAGCAGTTCTTC. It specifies CASTPLGTGGGNEQFF.

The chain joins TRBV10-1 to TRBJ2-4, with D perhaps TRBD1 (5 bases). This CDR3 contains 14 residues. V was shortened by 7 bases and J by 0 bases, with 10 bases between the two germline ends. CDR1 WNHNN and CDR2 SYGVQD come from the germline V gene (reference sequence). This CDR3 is CASTTGLAKNIQYF. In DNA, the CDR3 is TGCGCCAGCACCACAGGTTTAGCCAAAAACATTCAGTACTTC.

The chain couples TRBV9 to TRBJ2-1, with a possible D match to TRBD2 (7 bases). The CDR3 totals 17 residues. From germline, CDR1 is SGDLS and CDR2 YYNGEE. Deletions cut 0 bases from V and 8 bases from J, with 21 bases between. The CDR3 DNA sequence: TGTGCCAGCAGCGTAGCTGGGGGGGGGCCCTTCTGGCATGAGCAGTTCTTC. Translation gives CASSVAGGGPFWHEQFF.

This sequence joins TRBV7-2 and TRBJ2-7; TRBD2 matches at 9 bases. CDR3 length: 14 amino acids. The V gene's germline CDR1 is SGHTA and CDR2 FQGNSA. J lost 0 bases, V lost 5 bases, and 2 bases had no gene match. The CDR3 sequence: CASSRREGSYEQYF. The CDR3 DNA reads TGTGCCAGCAGCCGGCGGGAGGGCTCCTACGAGCAGTACTTC. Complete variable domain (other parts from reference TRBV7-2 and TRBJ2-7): GAGVSQSPSNKVTEKGKDVELRCDPISGHTALYWYRQSLGQGLEFLIYFQGNSAPDKSGLPSDRFSAERTGGSVSTLTIQRTQQEDSAVYLCASSRREGSYEQYFGPGTRLTVT.

CDR3 residues: CASSMTGGPNGYTF. Here the CDR3 DNA reads TGCGCCAGCAGCATGACAGGGGGGCCAAATGGCTACACCTTC. This chain links TRBV5-1 with TRBJ1-2, with 9 nucleotides matching TRBD1. The CDR3 has 14 amino acids. Germline V CDR1 and CDR2: SGHRS, YFSETQ. J gave up 6 bases and V 4 bases, and 7 bases lay outside the gene matches.

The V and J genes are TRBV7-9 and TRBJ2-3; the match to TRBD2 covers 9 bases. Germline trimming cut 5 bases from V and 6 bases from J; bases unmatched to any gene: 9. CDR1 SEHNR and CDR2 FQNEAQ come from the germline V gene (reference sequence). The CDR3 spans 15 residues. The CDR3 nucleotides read TGTGCCAGCAGCCTGACTAGCGGAGGTGGGGATACGCAGTATTTT. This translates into CASSLTSGGGDTQYF.

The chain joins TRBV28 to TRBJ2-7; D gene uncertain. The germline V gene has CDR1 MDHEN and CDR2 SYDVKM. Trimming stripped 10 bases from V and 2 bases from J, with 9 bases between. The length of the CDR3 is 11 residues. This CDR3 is CATYSPYEQYF. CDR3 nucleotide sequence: TGTGCCACCTACAGTCCCTACGAGCAGTACTTC. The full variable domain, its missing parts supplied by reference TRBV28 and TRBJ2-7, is DVKVTQSSRYLVKRTGEKVFLECVQDMDHENMFWYRQDPGLGLRLIYFSYDVKMKEKGDIPEGYSVSREKKERFSLILESASTNQTSMYLCATYSPYEQYFGPGTRLTVT.